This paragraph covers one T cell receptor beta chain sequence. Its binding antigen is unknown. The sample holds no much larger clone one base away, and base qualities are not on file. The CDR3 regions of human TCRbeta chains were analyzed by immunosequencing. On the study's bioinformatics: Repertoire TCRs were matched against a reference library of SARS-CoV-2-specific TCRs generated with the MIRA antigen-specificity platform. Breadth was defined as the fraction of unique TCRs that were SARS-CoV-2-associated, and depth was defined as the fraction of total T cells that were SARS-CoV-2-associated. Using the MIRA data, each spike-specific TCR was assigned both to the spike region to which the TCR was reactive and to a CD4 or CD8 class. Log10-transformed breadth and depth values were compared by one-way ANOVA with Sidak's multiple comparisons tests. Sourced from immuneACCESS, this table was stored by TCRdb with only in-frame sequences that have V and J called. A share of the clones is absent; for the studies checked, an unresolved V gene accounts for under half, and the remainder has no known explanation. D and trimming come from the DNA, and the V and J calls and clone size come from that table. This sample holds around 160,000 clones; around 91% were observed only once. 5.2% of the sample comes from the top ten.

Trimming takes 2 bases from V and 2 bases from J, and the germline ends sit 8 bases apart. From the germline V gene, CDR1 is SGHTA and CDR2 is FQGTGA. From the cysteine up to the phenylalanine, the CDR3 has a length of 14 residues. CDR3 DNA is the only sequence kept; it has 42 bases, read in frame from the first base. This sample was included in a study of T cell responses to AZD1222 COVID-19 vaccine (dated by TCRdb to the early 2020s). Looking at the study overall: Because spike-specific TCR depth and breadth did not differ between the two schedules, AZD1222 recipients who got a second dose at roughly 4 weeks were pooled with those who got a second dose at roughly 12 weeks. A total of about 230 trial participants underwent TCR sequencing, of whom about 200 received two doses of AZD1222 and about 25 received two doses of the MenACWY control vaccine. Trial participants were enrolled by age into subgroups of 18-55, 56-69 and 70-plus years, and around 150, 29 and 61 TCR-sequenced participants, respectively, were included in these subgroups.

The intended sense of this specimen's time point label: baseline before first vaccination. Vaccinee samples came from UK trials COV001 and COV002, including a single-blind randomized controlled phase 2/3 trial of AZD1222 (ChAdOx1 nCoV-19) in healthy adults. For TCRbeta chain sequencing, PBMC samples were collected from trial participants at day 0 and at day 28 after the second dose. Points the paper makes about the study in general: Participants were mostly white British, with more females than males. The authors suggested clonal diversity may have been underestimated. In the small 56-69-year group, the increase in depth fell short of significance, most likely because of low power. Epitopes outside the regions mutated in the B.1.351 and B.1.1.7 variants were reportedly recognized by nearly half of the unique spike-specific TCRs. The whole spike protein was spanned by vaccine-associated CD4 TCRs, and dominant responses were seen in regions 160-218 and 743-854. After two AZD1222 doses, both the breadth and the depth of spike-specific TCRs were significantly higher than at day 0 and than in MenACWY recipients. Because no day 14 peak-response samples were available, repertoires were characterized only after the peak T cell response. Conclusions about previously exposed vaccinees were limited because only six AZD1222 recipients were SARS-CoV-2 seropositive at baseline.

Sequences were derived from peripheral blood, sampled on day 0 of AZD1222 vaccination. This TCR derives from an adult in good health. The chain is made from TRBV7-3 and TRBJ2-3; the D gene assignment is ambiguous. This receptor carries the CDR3 CASSLSLTTDTQYF. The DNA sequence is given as TGTGCCAGCAGCTTATCCTTGACCACAGATACGCAGTATTTT.